This T cell receptor (beta chain) was found in a study of cytomegalovirus exposure and HLA in healthy donors. Overall study findings and caveats: Among the most significant clusters, several appeared linked to common viral pathogens in a later analysis. A later analysis found TCR association rates differed by HLA locus, highest for DRB1 and lowest for HLA-C. Overall, approximately 180 TCR beta chains were annotated as cytomegalovirus-associated.

The PCR used 60 Vbeta and 13 Jbeta primers. Profiled with immunoSEQ multiplex PCR; TCRdb holds only in-frame clones, not every one. The sample holds roughly 200,000 clones, over 75% seen once. For this clone: Its antigen is as yet unknown.

The sequence derives from a woman aged 25 to 39 in good health and CMV-seronegative. The sequenced sample was PBMCs.

The CDR3 coding sequence is TGTGCCAGCAGCCGTCGACAGGGAGCGGCAGATACGCAGTATTTT. This translates into CASSRRQGAADTQYF. The V and J genes are TRBV11-1 and TRBJ2-3, with 7 bases that match TRBD1. This CDR3 is 15 amino acids long. J lost 4 bases, V lost 5 bases, and 9 bases had no gene match. Per the germline V gene, CDR1 is SGHAT and CDR2 is FQDESV (reference sequence).